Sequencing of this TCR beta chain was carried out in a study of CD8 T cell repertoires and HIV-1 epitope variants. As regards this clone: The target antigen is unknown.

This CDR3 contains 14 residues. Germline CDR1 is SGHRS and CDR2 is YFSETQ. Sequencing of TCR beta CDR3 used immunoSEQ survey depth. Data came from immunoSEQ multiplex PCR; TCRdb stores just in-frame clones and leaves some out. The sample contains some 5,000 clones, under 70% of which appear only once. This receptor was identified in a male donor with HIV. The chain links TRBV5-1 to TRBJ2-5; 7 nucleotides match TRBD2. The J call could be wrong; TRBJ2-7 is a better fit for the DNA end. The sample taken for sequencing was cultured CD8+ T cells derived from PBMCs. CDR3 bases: TGCGCCAGCAGCTTGGTCGGCGGGAGCTACGAGCAGTACTTC. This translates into CASSLVGGSYEQYF.